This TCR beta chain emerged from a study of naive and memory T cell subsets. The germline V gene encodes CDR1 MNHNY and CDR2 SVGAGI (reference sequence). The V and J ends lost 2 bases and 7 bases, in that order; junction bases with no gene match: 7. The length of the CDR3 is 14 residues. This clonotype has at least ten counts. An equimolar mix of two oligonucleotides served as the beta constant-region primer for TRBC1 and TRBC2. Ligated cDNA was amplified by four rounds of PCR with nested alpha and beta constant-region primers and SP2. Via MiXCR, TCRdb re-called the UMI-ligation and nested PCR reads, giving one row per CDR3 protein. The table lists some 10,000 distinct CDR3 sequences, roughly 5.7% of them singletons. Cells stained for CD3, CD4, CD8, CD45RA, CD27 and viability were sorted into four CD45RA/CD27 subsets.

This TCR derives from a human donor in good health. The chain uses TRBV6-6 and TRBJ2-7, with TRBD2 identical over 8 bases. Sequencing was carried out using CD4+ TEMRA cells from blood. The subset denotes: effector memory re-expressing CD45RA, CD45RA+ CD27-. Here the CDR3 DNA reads TGTGCCAGCAGTTACAAGGCGGGAGGAGGAGAGCAGTACTTC. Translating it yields CASSYKAGGGEQYF.